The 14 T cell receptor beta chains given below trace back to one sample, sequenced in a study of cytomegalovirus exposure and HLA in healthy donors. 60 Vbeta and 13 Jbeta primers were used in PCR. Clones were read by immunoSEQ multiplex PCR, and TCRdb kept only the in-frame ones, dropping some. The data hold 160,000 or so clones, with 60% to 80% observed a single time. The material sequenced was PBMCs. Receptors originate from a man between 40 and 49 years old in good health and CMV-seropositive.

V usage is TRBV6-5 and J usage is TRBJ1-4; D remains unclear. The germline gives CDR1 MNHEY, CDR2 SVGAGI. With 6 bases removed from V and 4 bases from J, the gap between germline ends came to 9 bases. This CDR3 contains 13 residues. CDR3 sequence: CASRRSLNEKLFF. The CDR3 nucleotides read TGTGCCAGCAGGCGGAGCCTTAATGAAAAACTGTTTTTT.

Here the CDR3 DNA reads TGTGCCAGCTCTCCCAGCGGAAGGGCCCACAATGAGCAGTTCTTC. This codes for CASSPSGRAHNEQFF. The V and J genes are TRBV18 and TRBJ2-1, with D tentatively TRBD2 (5 bases). Trimming shortened V by 6 bases and J by 5 bases, and 17 bases separated the two germline ends. Germline CDR1 is KGHSH and CDR2 is LQKENI. The CDR3 length is 15 residues.

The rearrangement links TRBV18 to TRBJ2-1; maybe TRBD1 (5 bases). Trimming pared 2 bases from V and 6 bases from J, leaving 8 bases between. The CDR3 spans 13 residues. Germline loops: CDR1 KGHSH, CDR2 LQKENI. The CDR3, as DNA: TGTGCCAGCTCACCAAGTAGGGGCAATGAGCAGTTCTTC. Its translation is CASSPSRGNEQFF. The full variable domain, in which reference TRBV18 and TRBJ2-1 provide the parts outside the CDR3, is NAGVMQNPRHLVRRRGQEARLRCSPMKGHSHVYWYRQLPEEGLKFMVYLQKENIIDESGMPKERFSAEFPKEGPSILRIQQVVRGDSAAYFCASSPSRGNEQFFGPGTRLTVL.

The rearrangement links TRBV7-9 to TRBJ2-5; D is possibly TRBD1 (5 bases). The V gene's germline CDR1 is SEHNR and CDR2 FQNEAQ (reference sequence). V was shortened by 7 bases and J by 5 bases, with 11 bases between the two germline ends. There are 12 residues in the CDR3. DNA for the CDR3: TGTGCCAGCAACCCGACAGCGGAGACCCAGTACTTC. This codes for CASNPTAETQYF.

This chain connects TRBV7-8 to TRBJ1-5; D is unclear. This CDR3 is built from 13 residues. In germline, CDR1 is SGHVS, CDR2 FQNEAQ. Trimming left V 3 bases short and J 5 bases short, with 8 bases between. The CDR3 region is CASSLYPDQPQHF. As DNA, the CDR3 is TGTGCCAGCAGCTTGTATCCGGATCAGCCCCAGCATTTT.

The CDR3 region is CASSQQGHSYEQYF. CDR3 DNA sequence: TGTGCCAGCAGTCAACAGGGGCACTCCTACGAGCAGTACTTC. The chain links TRBV28 to TRBJ2-7, with 7 bases identical to TRBD1. CDR3 length: 14 residues. V lost 5 bases to trimming and J lost 0 bases; unmatched junction nucleotides: 4. Germline V CDR1 and CDR2: MDHEN, SYDVKM.

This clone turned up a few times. CDR3 nucleotides: TGCAGCGTTGAACAGGACAGGGCCCCGATTGGGGCCAACGTCCTGACTTTC. Its protein is CSVEQDRAPIGANVLTF. The chain joins TRBV29-1 to TRBJ2-6; 8 positions match TRBD1. The V segment lost 2 bases and the J segment 3 bases; nucleotides outside the gene matches: 9. Germline CDR1 is SQVTM and CDR2 is ANQGSEA. This CDR3 is built from 17 residues.

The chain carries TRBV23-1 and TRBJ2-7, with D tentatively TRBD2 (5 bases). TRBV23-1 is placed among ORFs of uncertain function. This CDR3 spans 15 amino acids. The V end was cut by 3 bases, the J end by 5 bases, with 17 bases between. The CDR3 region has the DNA TGCGCCAGCAGTCAGATGGGCAGCCAGAGGGACGAGCAGTACTTC. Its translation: CASSQMGSQRDEQYF.

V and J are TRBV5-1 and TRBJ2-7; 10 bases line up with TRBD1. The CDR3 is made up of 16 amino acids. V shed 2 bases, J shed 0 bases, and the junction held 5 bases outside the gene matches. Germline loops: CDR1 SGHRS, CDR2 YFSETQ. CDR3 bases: TGCGCCAGCAGCTTAACCGGGACAGGGGTCTCCTACGAGCAGTACTTC. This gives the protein CASSLTGTGVSYEQYF.

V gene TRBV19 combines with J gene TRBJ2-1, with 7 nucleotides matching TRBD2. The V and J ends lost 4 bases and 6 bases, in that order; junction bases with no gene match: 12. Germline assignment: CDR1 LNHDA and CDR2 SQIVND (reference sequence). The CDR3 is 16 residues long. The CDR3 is CASSTPWDYHLNEQFF. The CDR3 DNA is TGTGCCAGTAGTACACCGTGGGACTACCACCTCAATGAGCAGTTCTTC.

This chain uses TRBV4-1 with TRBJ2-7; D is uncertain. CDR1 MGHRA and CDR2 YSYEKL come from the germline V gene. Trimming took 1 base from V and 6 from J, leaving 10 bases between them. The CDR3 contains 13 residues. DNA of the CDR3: TGCGCCAGCAGCCAAGGGTGGCGGAGCGAGCAGTACTTC. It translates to CASSQGWRSEQYF.

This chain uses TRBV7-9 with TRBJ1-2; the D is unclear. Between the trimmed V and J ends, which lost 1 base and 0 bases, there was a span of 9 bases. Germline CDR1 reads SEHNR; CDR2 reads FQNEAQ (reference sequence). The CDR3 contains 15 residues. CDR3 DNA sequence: TGTGCCAGCAGCTTAGGGGCCAGTGCTAACTATGGCTACACCTTC. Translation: CASSLGASANYGYTF.

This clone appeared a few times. The CDR3 nucleotides read TGCGCCAGCAGCGGGTTAGGGGTCGGGGAGCTGTTTTTT. Translated, it gives CASSGLGVGELFF. The rearrangement joins TRBV4-1 to TRBJ2-2; maybe TRBD1 (5 bases). Trimming took off 5 bases at V and 7 bases at J, with 11 bases between the two ends. The CDR3 spans 13 residues. Germline CDR1 is MGHRA and CDR2 is YSYEKL.

This CDR3 reads CASSEPGLADEQFF. Written as DNA, the CDR3 is TGTGCCAGCAGTGAACCGGGACTAGCTGATGAGCAGTTCTTC. The rearrangement uses TRBV6-1 and TRBJ2-1, with 9 bases lining up with TRBD2. Germline V gives CDR1 MNHNS, CDR2 SASEGT. There are 14 residues in the CDR3. V was pared by 2 bases and J by 8 bases, with 4 bases of the junction left unmatched.